Listed here are 27 T cell receptor beta chains from one sample, sequenced in a study of blood T cells in healthy people across ages. A second PCR of roughly 7 to 11 cycles used a sample-barcoded 5' primer and a J-beta primer mix. TCRdb called the 5' RACE reads again in MiXCR, with one record for every CDR3 protein. The table has around 650,000 distinct CDR3 sequences, approximately 40% seen once. Source material: blood. Every receptor here comes from an elderly man in good health.

The chain joins TRBV21-1 to TRBJ2-7; TRBD1, the table's D call, was not compared with the DNA. TRBV21-1 is labeled a pseudogene. This CDR3 contains 16 residues. CDR3 DNA: TGTGCCAGCAGCAAAATTTGGACAGGGGACTCCTACGAGCAGTACTTC. Translating gives CASSKIWTGDSYEQYF.

This clonotype was recorded at least ten times. The CDR3 bases are TGTGCCAGCAGCCCATGGACAGGGGTGGCAGATACGCAGTATTTT. It encodes CASSPWTGVADTQYF. This chain links TRBV13 with TRBJ2-3; the match to TRBD1 covers 9 bases. V lost 5 bases and J lost 4; bases outside the gene matches: 7. The CDR3 spans 15 residues. CDR1 is PRHDT and CDR2 is FYEKMQ in the germline V gene (reference sequence). Drawing the rest from reference TRBV13 and TRBJ2-3, the complete variable domain is AAGVIQSPRHLIKEKRETATLKCYPIPRHDTVYWYQQGPGQDPQFLISFYEKMQSDKGSIPDRFSAQQFSDYHSELNMSSLELGDSALYFCASSPWTGVADTQYFGPGTRLTVL.

This sequence joins TRBV4-1 and TRBJ2-6; unclear D gene. V lost 3 bases to trimming and J lost 0 bases, with 12 bases between them. Germline V lookup: CDR1 MGHRA, CDR2 YSYEKL. The CDR3 has 17 amino acids. DNA of the CDR3: TGCGCCAGCAGCCAGGGCCAGGCATACTCTGGGGCCAACGTCCTGACTTTC. It yields the protein CASSQGQAYSGANVLTF.

The chain links TRBV24-1 to TRBJ2-1; 7 nucleotides match TRBD2. This CDR3 is built from 16 residues. V trimming: 2 bases; J trimming: 0 bases; junction bases outside the gene matches: 3. The germline V gene encodes CDR1 KGHDR and CDR2 SFDVKD. For the CDR3, the DNA is TGTGCCACCAGTGATTCACGCGGGGGCTCCTACAATGAGCAGTTCTTC. It translates to CATSDSRGGSYNEQFF.

Points on this clonotype: A single base separates this from a much larger clone, so it may be a read error. V gene TRBV20-1 combines with J gene TRBJ2-1; 11 bases agree with TRBD2. The CDR3 spans 15 residues. With 5 bases clipped from V and 9 bases from J, the junction kept 12 bases outside the gene matches. Per germline, CDR1 DFQATT and CDR2 SNEGSKA (reference sequence). Here the CDR3 DNA reads TGCAGTGCTGGGGTAGCGGGGGGGACCCACATTGAGCAGTTCTTC. Amino acids: CSAGVAGGTHIEQFF.

This sequence joins TRBV6-5 and TRBJ2-7, with D possibly TRBD2 on 6 matching bases. This CDR3 has 17 residues. CDR1 and CDR2 from the germline V gene are MNHEY and SVGAGI. Trimming removed 4 bases from V and 0 bases from J, with 19 bases in between. The CDR3 reads CASSSRLVSSPSYEQYF. CDR3 sequence (DNA): TGTGCCAGCAGTTCCCGACTAGTTTCCTCTCCCTCCTACGAGCAGTACTTC.

The chain carries TRBV20-1 and TRBJ2-7; 9 bases agree with TRBD1. V trimming: 3 bases; J trimming: 3 bases; junction bases outside the gene matches: 3. The CDR3 totals 13 residues. Germline V gene lookup returns CDR1 DFQATT and CDR2 SNEGSKA (reference sequence). CDR3 in amino acids: CSARGQGVYEQYF. The CDR3 nucleotides are TGCAGTGCTAGGGGACAGGGTGTCTACGAGCAGTACTTC.

The rearrangement links TRBV5-1 to TRBJ1-6; D call uncertain. Trimming left V 0 bases short and J 9 bases short, with 16 bases between. The CDR3 extends over 16 amino acids. Germline CDR1 SGHRS, CDR2 YFSETQ. The CDR3 loop reads CASSLAGSSASSPLHF. The CDR3 region has the DNA TGCGCCAGCAGCTTGGCGGGGAGCTCGGCGAGTTCACCCCTCCACTTT.

This clonotype was counted ten times or more. The V gene is TRBV5-1, the J gene TRBJ2-3, with 8 nucleotides matching TRBD2. Germline trimming cut 3 bases from V and 2 bases from J; bases unmatched to any gene: 11. Germline CDR1 and CDR2: SGHRS and YFSETQ. This CDR3 comprises 17 residues. The CDR3 sequence: CASSSASLSGATDTQYF. In nucleotides, the CDR3 is TGCGCCAGCAGCTCAGCATCCCTTAGCGGGGCCACAGATACGCAGTATTTT.

CDR3 DNA sequence: TGTGCCATCGCCACGGGGGGCGCAGCTAAAAACATTCAGTACTTC. Translation: CAIATGGAAKNIQYF. The chain employs TRBV28 and TRBJ2-4; a weak D match, TRBD2 (7 bases). The length of the CDR3 is 15 residues. The V and J ends lost 10 bases and 4 bases respectively, with 20 bases between them. From germline, CDR1 is MDHEN and CDR2 SYDVKM. The variable domain in full, with the rest retrieved from reference TRBV28 and TRBJ2-4, is DVKVTQSSRYLVKRTGEKVFLECVQDMDHENMFWYRQDPGLGLRLIYFSYDVKMKEKGDIPEGYSVSREKKERFSLILESASTNQTSMYLCAIATGGAAKNIQYFGAGTRLSVL.

This clonotype was seen more than once but under ten times. This chain connects TRBV7-3 to TRBJ1-1; D unclear. CDR1 is SGHTA and CDR2 is FQGTGA in the germline V gene. There are 13 residues in the CDR3. The V gene lost 5 bases and the J gene lost 4 bases, with 11 bases spanning the gap. This CDR3 reads CASSERQSTEAFF. The CDR3 DNA follows: TGTGCCAGCAGCGAAAGGCAGTCCACTGAAGCTTTCTTT.

The chain is built from TRBV12-3 or TRBV12-4 and TRBJ2-3; maybe TRBD2 (5 bases). V dropped 1 base and J dropped 2 bases, with 13 bases sitting between them. This CDR3 comprises 16 residues. Here the CDR3 reads CASSLDAGYYTDTQYF. Written as DNA, the CDR3 is TGTGCCAGCAGTTTAGACGCGGGTTATTACACAGATACGCAGTATTTT.

There are a few counts of this clonotype. The chain joins TRBV20-1 to TRBJ2-3; TRBD2 matches 8 bases. The germline V gene encodes CDR1 DFQATT and CDR2 SNEGSKA (reference sequence). V was pared by 7 bases and J by 5 bases, with 11 bases of the junction left unmatched. The CDR3 extends over 14 amino acids. The DNA of the CDR3 is TGCAGTGGTATGAGCGGGGGAAAGAGAGATACGCAGTATTTT. The encoded protein is CSGMSGGKRDTQYF.

There are a few counts of this clonotype. The chain has TRBV3-1 and TRBJ2-1, with 11 bases identical to TRBD2. In germline, CDR1 is LGHDT, CDR2 YNNKEL (reference sequence). CDR3 length equals 20 residues. Trimming cost V 6 bases and J 3 bases; bases outside gene matches: 19. DNA of the CDR3: TGTGCCAGCAGTCAGAGATCATACGCTAGCGGGAGGCGGGGCTACAATGAGCAGTTCTTC. As protein: CASSQRSYASGRRGYNEQFF.

The V call is TRBV14, the J call TRBJ2-2; TRBD1 aligns across 10 bases. The CDR3 contains 18 residues. With V trimmed by 0 bases and J by 5 bases, 9 bases remained unmatched. Germline V gene lookup returns CDR1 SGHDN and CDR2 FVKESK. In DNA, the CDR3 is TGTGCCAGCAGCCAAGATGGGACAGGGGTAATAATGACCGGGGAGCTGTTTTTT. Protein sequence: CASSQDGTGVIMTGELFF.

This clonotype was detected a few times. The chain employs TRBV5-5 and TRBJ2-4, with 7 nucleotides matching TRBD1. The J call is doubtful: the DNA matches TRBJ2-5 better. Per germline, CDR1 SGHKS and CDR2 YYEKEE (reference sequence). The CDR3 has 13 amino acids. CDR3 region: CASSFTGVETQYF. In DNA, the CDR3 is TGTGCCAGCAGTTTTACAGGGGTAGAGACCCAGTACTTC.

This clonotype was picked up a small number of times. The rearrangement links TRBV7-2 to TRBJ2-3; 7 bases line up with TRBD1. The J segment lost 1 base and the V segment lost 2 bases, leaving 6 bases of the junction unmatched. The CDR3 runs to 16 residues. Germline CDR1 and CDR2: SGHTA and FQGNSA. CDR3 in amino acids: CASSLRRGGGTDTQYF. The CDR3, as DNA: TGTGCCAGCAGCTTAAGGAGAGGGGGCGGCACAGATACGCAGTATTTT.

A few counts support this clonotype. This chain's CDR3 is CASSQKTGTIIYEQYF. In nucleotides, the CDR3 is TGTGCCAGCAGCCAAAAAACCGGGACTATAATTTACGAGCAGTACTTC. This chain uses TRBV7-2 with TRBJ2-7, with TRBD2 matching over 7 bases. The CDR3 length is 16 residues. With 5 bases clipped from V and 4 bases from J, the junction kept 14 bases outside the gene matches. Germline values: CDR1 SGHTA, CDR2 FQGNSA.

About this clonotype itself: With a much larger clone just one base away, this may be a read error. V is TRBV5-1 and J is TRBJ2-3; D is ambiguous. CDR1 and CDR2 (germline): SGHRS, YFSETQ. The CDR3 loop spans 14 amino acids. CDR3: CASSLGSETDMQYF. The CDR3 bases are TGCGCCAGCAGCTTGGGTTCGGAAACAGATATGCAGTATTTT.

This clonotype was seen more than once but under ten times. The chain links TRBV3-1 to TRBJ2-1; TRBD2 aligns across 8 bases. Germline assignment: CDR1 LGHDT and CDR2 YNNKEL (reference sequence). J gave up 4 bases and V 0 bases, and 5 bases lay outside the gene matches. This CDR3 region has 16 residues. The CDR3 protein is CASSQEGTSGYNEQFF. For the CDR3, the DNA is TGTGCCAGCAGCCAAGAAGGAACTAGCGGATACAATGAGCAGTTCTTC.

The V call is TRBV5-1, the J call TRBJ1-3, with TRBD1 identical over 9 bases. J was trimmed by 2 bases and V by 4 bases; bases with no gene match: 4. Per the germline V gene, CDR1 is SGHRS and CDR2 is YFSETQ. This CDR3 region has 15 residues. Written as DNA, the CDR3 is TGCGCCAGCAGCACAGGACAGGGGACTGGAAACACCATATATTTT. Amino acid sequence: CASSTGQGTGNTIYF.

This clonotype was found a few times. This chain uses TRBV27 with TRBJ2-3; no definite D call. CDR3 size: 17 residues. CDR1 MNHEY and CDR2 SMNVEV come from the germline V gene (reference sequence). V was trimmed by 2 bases and J by 4 bases, leaving 19 bases between them. The CDR3 spells CASSLIAILDGSDTQYF. The CDR3 DNA reads TGTGCCAGCAGTTTAATTGCGATCCTAGATGGGTCAGATACGCAGTATTTT.

The chain uses TRBV7-2 and TRBJ1-5; D is ambiguous. The CDR3 length is 13 residues. Germline lookup yields CDR1 SGHTA and CDR2 FQGNSA. V lost 4 bases and J lost 6, with 10 bases in between. The CDR3 loop is CASSSAVVQPQHF. The CDR3 coding sequence is TGTGCCAGCAGCTCCGCCGTCGTTCAGCCCCAGCATTTT.

V and J are TRBV5-1 and TRBJ2-1; 10 bases are shared with TRBD2. V dropped 6 bases and J dropped 6; count of bases not matched to a gene: 9. The CDR3 spans 15 residues. Per the germline V gene, CDR1 is SGHRS and CDR2 is YFSETQ. The CDR3 spells CASTPAGGLGNEQFF. The CDR3, as DNA: TGCGCCAGCACCCCAGCGGGGGGGCTGGGCAATGAGCAGTTCTTC.

This chain links TRBV25-1 with TRBJ2-1; 8 bases align to TRBD2. In germline, CDR1 is MGHDK, CDR2 SYGVNS. This CDR3 is 16 amino acids long. After removal of 3 bases from V and 4 bases from J, the junction contained 8 bases not matched to a gene. The CDR3 region is CASSDPRGGPYNEQFF. The CDR3 coding sequence is TGTGCCAGCAGTGACCCCCGGGGGGGCCCTTACAATGAGCAGTTCTTC.

The chain has TRBV29-1 and TRBJ2-4; a possible D gene is TRBD1 (6 bases). The CDR3 contains 13 residues. CDR1 and CDR2 (germline): SQVTM, ANQGSEA. V was shortened by 4 bases and J by 1 base, with 8 bases between the two germline ends. CDR3 amino acids: CSVGGPAKNIQYF. The CDR3 nucleotides are TGCAGCGTTGGGGGGCCGGCCAAAAACATTCAGTACTTC.

Details on this clonotype: A junction end diverges from the germline sequence, so it may reflect a read error. This chain connects TRBV5-1 to TRBJ2-1; 13 positions match TRBD2. Germline CDR1 SGHRS, CDR2 YFSETQ. There are 19 residues in the CDR3. The CDR3 here is CASRHPVTSGRASGNERFF. DNA of the CDR3: TGCGCCAGCAGACATCCCGTCACTAGCGGGAGGGCATCAGGGAATGAGCGGTTCTTC.